Sequencing of this T cell receptor beta chain was carried out in a study of blood T cell repertoires in COVID-19. Whole-study context: The study drew acute and convalescent COVID-19 samples from the United States, Italy and Spain.

TCRdb's table, derived via immunoSEQ multiplex PCR, lists solely in-frame clones and lacks some. The sample holds about 480,000 clones, less than 90% seen once. The J segment lost 4 bases and the V segment lost 6 bases, leaving 7 bases of the junction unmatched. Germline assignment: CDR1 LNHDA and CDR2 SQIVND (reference sequence). The CDR3 totals 14 residues. This receptor was obtained from an older woman who had recovered from COVID-19. What was sequenced was PBMCs or T cells enriched from blood (not recorded which). The V gene is TRBV19, the J gene TRBJ1-2; 8 positions agree with TRBD1. CDR3 nucleotides: TGTGCCAGTAGGACGACAGGGACAGGCTATGGCTACACCTTC. Encoded protein: CASRTTGTGYGYTF.